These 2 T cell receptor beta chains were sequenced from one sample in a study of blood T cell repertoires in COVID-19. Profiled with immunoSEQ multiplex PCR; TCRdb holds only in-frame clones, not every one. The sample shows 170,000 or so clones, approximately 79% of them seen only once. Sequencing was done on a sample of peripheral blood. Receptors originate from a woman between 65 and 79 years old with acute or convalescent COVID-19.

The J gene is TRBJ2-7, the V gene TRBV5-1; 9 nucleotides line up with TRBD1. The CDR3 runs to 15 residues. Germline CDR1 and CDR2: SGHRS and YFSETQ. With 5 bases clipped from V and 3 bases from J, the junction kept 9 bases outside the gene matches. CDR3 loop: CASSLTQDRGYEQYF. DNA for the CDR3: TGCGCCAGCAGTCTAACACAGGACAGGGGCTACGAGCAGTACTTC.

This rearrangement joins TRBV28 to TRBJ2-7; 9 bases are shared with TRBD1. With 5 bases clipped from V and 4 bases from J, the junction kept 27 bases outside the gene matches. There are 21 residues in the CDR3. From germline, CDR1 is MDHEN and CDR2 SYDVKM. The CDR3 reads CASSPRLSQGAWIFALYEQYF. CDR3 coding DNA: TGTGCCAGCAGTCCCCGGCTGTCACAGGGGGCATGGATTTTCGCTTTATACGAGCAGTACTTC.